This T cell receptor (beta chain) originates from a study of vaccination and CD4 T cells after COVID-19. At the level of the study: Following dose two, a median approximately 65 days (range 14 to 241) passed before post-vaccine samples were taken.

In its sample, this clonotype was seen a few times. Its antigen is currently unknown. Indicated treatment: roughly 10-day PBMC culture with coronavirus spike peptide pools or control peptides (ViraFEST assay). The V gene end was trimmed by 0 bases and the J gene end by 5 bases; junction bases not matched to a gene: 6. Germline CDR1 is DFQATT and CDR2 is SNEGSKA (reference sequence). This CDR3 comprises 14 residues. Sequenced with the Oncomine TCR Beta short-read assay was DNA taken from cultured CD4+ T cells. MiXCR was run by TCRdb on the PCR reads, yielding one entry per CDR3 protein. The table includes some 16,000 distinct CDR3 sequences, less than 55% detected once.

Sequenced: CD4+ T cells from blood, cultured in vitro. The receptor was isolated from a human donor who had recovered from COVID-19. The J gene is TRBJ2-7, the V gene TRBV20-1, with 8 bases identical to TRBD1. CDR3 sequence (DNA): TGCAGTGCTAGAGATAGTGGGACAGGAGACGAGCAGTACTTC. Encoded protein: CSARDSGTGDEQYF.